This TCR beta chain originates from a study of Ad26.COV2.S vaccination and SARS-CoV-2 variants (dated by TCRdb to the early 2020s). In terms of the full investigation: Vaccine-arm donors came from COV1001, a multicentre, randomized, double-blind, placebo-controlled phase I-IIa trial of Ad26.COV2.S in healthy adults. Trial participants were randomized into five groups of five, in which low-dose or high-dose Ad26.COV2.S was given once or twice, or placebo was given on both occasions. A total of around 32 samples were included in the TCR-sequenced set, comprising about 20 Ad26.COV2.S vaccine recipients, 5 placebo recipients and 8 SARS-CoV-2 convalescent individuals. TCRbeta repertoire sequencing served as the tool for gauging how specific and how broad the SARS-CoV-2-reactive T cell receptors were following Ad26.COV2.S vaccination. Ad26.COV2.S was administered intramuscularly at a dose of 5x10^10 or 1x10^11 viral particles, either as one shot or as two shots given 56 days apart. Throughout the experiments and outcome assessment, investigators stayed blinded to trial group allocation. The research as a whole found: The study lacked the statistical power to compare responses across vaccine doses or regimens. After vaccination, substantial breadth of spike-specific CD8+ and CD4+ T cell responses was reported. Higher spike-specific TCR breadth was observed in Ad26.COV2.S recipients than in placebo recipients (P = 0.0014). The authors noted that total T cell responses may have been underestimated by the TCR breadth and depth analyses. Vaccine and placebo recipients had comparable non-spike TCR breadth, which fits with the vaccine containing only spike.

Concerning this clone itself: Its antigen remains undetermined. No base qualities exist here, and no much larger clone lies one base off it.

The immunoSEQ Assay was used to sequence TCRbeta CDR3 regions. After extraction, genomic DNA underwent amplification by bias-controlled multiplex PCR, followed by high-throughput sequencing. Turning to the authors' computational methods: To quantify the absolute abundance of each unique TCRbeta CDR3 region, sequences were collapsed and filtered. T cell fraction was estimated by normalizing TCRbeta template counts to usable DNA, with usable DNA measured through amplification of reference genes found in all nucleated cells. Repertoire TCRs were annotated as SARS-CoV-2-specific by exact matching of V gene, CDR3 amino acid sequence and J gene to a known reactive TCR set. The reference SARS-CoV-2 TCR set came from MIRA and was filtered for enrichment in COVID-19-positive ImmuneCODE repertoires, removing public or cross-reactive TCRs. Using the MIRA antigens, annotated TCRs were further analysed by specific ORF or by position within an ORF. Breadth was defined as annotated unique rearrangements over total unique productive rearrangements; depth was the summed frequency of those rearrangements. Two-sided Wilcoxon rank-sum tests were applied when comparing TCR breadth between groups. In its TCRdb copy, this immuneACCESS table keeps in-frame sequences only and misses some clones. Where compared with another copy, unresolved V genes explain less than half of these, and the others have no known cause. That table furnishes V, J and clone size, whereas the DNA furnished D and trimming. For this sample the table gives over 400,000 clones, of which around 92% were detected only once. The biggest ten clones account for roughly 1.7% of the sample.

Sample treatment or condition, as interpreted from the label and publication: 15 to 20 received Ad26.COV2.S at low or high dose, single or two shots; about 5 received placebo; per-sample allocation not given. For vaccine and placebo recipients, repertoires were sequenced using samples collected on day 63 after the first injection. Between 29 July and 7 August 2020, Cohort 1b enrolled approximately 26 adults aged 18-55 years at one site in Boston, USA. Ad26.COV2.S consisted of a replication-incompetent adenovirus type 26 vector by which a prefusion-stabilized SARS-CoV-2 spike protein from the original Wuhan strain was expressed. From the cysteine through the phenylalanine, the CDR3 covers 11 amino acids. Just CDR3 DNA is preserved here, 33 bases in frame from base 1. V is shortened by 0 bases, J by 12 bases, and the region joining them spans 12 bases. The germline V gene (reference sequence) sets CDR1 to GTSNPN and CDR2 to SVGIG.

The rearrangement joined TRBV30 to TRBJ2-7; the D gene assignment is ambiguous. This specimen was peripheral blood, taken in a trial of Ad26.COV2.S vaccine versus placebo. The sequence came from a person between 18 and 65 years old who received the Ad26.COV2.S COVID-19 vaccine or a placebo. The bases read TGTGCCTGGAGTGTAAAGCAGGTTTTGTACTTC. It translates as CAWSVKQVLYF.